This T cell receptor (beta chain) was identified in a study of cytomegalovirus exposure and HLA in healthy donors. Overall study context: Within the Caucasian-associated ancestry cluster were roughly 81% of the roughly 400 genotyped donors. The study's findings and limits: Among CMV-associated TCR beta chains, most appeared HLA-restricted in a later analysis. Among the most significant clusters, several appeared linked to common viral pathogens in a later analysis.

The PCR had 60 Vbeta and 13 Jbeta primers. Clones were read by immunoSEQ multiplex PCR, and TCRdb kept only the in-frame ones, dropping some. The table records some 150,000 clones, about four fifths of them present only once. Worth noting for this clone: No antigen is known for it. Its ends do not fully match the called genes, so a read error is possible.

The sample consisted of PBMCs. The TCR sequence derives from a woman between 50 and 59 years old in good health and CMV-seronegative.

The CDR3 DNA sequence: TGTGCCAGCAGCCGCGAGGCAGAGACGCAGTATTTT. It is translated as CASSREAETQYF. The chain combines TRBV7-2 with TRBJ2-3, with unresolved D. The CDR3 totals 12 residues. Germline CDR1 and CDR2: SGHTA and FQGNSA.